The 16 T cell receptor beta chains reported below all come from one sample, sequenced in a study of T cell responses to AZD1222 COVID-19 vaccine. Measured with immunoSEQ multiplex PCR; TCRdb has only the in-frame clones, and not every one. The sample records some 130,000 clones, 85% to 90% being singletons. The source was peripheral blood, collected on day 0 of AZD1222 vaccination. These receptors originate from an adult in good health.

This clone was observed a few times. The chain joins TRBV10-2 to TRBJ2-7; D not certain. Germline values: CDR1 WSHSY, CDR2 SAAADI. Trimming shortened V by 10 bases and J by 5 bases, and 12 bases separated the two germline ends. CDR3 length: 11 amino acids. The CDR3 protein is CATAHSDEQYF. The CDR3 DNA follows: TGCGCCACCGCTCATAGTGACGAGCAGTACTTC.

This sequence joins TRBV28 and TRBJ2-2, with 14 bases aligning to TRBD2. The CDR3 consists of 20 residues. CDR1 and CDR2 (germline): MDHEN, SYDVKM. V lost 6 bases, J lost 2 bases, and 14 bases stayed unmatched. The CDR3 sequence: CASRTPGTSGRQVNTGELFF. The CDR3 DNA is TGTGCCAGCAGAACCCCGGGGACTAGCGGGAGACAAGTTAACACCGGGGAGCTGTTTTTT.

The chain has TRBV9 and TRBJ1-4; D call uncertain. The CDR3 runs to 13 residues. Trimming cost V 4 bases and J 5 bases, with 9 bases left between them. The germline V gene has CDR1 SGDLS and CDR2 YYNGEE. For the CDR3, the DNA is TGTGCCAGCAGCCCACGGCAGAATGAAAAACTGTTTTTT. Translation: CASSPRQNEKLFF.

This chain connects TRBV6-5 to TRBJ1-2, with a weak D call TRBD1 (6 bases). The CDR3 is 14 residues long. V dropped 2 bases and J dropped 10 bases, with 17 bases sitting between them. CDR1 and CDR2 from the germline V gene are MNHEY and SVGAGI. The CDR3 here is CASSYVEAGAIYTF. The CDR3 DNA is TGTGCCAGCAGTTACGTCGAGGCAGGGGCAATCTACACCTTC.

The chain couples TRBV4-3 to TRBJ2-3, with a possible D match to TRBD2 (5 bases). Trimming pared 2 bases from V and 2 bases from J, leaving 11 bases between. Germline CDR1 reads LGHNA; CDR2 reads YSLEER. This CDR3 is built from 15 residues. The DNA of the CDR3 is TGCGCCAGCAGCCAAAGACCGGGATTCACAGATACGCAGTATTTT. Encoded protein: CASSQRPGFTDTQYF.

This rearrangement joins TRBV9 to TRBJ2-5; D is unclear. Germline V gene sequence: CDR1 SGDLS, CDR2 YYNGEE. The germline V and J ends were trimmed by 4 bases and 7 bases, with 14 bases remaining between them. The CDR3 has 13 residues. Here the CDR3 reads CASSPRSAGTQYF. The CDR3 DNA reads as TGTGCCAGCAGCCCGCGGTCCGCTGGGACCCAGTACTTC. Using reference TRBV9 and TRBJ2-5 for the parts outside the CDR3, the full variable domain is DSGVTQTPKHLITATGQRVTLRCSPRSGDLSVYWYQQSLDQGLQFLIQYYNGEERAKGNILERFSAQQFPDLHSELNLSSLELGDSALYFCASSPRSAGTQYFGPGTRLLVL.

CDR3 in amino acids: CASSQDHGTYQNEQFF. CDR3 bases: TGCGCCAGCAGCCAAGATCACGGGACCTATCAAAATGAGCAGTTCTTC. This chain uses TRBV4-3 with TRBJ2-1; D assignment may be TRBD1 or TRBD2 (5 bases each). The CDR3 sequence is 16 residues long. Germline V gene data show CDR1 as LGHNA and CDR2 as YSLEER. V lost 0 bases, J lost 7 bases, and 16 bases lay in between.

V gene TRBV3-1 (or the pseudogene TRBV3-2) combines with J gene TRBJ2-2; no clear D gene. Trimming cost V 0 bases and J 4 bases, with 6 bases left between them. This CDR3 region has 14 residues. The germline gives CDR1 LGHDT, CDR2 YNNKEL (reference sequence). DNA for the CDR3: TGTGCCAGCAGCCAAGAAGGCAGCACCGGGGAGCTGTTTTTT. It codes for CASSQEGSTGELFF.

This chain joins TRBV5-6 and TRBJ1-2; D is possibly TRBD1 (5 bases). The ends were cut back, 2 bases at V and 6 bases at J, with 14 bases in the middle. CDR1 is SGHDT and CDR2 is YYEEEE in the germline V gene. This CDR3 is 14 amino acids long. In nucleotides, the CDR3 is TGTGCCAGCAGCTTCTGGACCCCGGGGGATGGCTACACCTTC. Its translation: CASSFWTPGDGYTF.

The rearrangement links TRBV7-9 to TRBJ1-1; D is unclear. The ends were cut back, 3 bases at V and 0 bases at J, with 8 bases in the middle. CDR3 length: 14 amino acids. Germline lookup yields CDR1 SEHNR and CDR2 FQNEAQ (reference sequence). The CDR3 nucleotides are TGTGCCAGCAGCTTCGGCGGCATGAACACTGAAGCTTTCTTT. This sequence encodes CASSFGGMNTEAFF.

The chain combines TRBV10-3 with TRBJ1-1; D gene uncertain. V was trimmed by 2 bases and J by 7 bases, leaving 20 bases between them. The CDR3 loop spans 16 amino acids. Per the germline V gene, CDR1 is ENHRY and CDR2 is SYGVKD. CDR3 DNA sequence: TGTGCCATCAGTGAGACGATGACGGGTCGAGTAGGTGAAGCTTTCTTT. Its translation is CAISETMTGRVGEAFF.

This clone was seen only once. Here the CDR3 reads CASSPPPGTGGSYEQYF. CDR3 nucleotides: TGTGCCAGCAGCCCCCCACCCGGGACAGGGGGGTCCTACGAGCAGTACTTC. The rearrangement uses TRBV7-7 and TRBJ2-7, with TRBD1 identical over 11 bases. Germline V gene lookup returns CDR1 SSHAT and CDR2 FNYEAQ (reference sequence). J was trimmed by 1 base and V by 5 bases; bases with no gene match: 10. CDR3 length: 17 residues. Combining the CDR3 with reference TRBV7-7 and TRBJ2-7 gives the whole variable domain GAGVSQSPRYKVTKRGQDVTLRCDPISSHATLYWYQQALGQGPEFLTYFNYEAQPDKSGLPSDRFSAERPEGSISTLTIQRTEQRDSAMYRCASSPPPGTGGSYEQYFGPGTRLTVT.

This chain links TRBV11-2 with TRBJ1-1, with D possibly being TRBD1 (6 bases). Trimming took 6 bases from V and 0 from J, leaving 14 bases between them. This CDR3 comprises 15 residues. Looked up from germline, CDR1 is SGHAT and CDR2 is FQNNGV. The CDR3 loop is CASRIVGQMNTEAFF. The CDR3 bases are TGTGCCAGCAGAATAGTCGGACAGATGAACACTGAAGCTTTCTTT. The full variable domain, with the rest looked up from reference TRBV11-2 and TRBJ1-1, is EAGVAQSPRYKIIEKRQSVAFWCNPISGHATLYWYQQILGQGPKLLIQFQNNGVVDDSQLPKDRFSAERLKGVDSTLKIQPAKLEDSAVYLCASRIVGQMNTEAFFGQGTRLTVV.

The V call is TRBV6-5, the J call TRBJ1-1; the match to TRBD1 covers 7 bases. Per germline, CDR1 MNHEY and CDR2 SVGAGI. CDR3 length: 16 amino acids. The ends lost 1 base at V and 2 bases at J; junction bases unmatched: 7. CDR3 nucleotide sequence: TGTGCCAGCAGTTACTTATCCGGGACAGCTAACACTGAAGCTTTCTTT. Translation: CASSYLSGTANTEAFF.

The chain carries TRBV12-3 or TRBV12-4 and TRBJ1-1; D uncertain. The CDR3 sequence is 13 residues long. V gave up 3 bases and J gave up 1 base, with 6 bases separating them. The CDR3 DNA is TGTGCCAGCAGTTTTTCCCCGAACACTGAAGCTTTCTTT. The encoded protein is CASSFSPNTEAFF.

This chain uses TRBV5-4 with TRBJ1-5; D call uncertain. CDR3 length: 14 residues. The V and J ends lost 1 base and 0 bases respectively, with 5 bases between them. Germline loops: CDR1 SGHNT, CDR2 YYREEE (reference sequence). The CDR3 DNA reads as TGTGCCAGCAGCTTGAAAAATAGCAATCAGCCCCAGCATTTT. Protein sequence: CASSLKNSNQPQHF. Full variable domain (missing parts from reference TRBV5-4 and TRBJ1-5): ETGVTQSPTHLIKTRGQQVTLRCSSQSGHNTVSWYQQALGQGPQFIFQYYREEENGRGNFPPRFSGLQFPNYSSELNVNALELDDSALYLCASSLKNSNQPQHFGDGTRLSIL.